Listed below are T cell receptor beta chains from one sample, sequenced in a study of early T cells in non-severe SARS-CoV-2 infection. MiXCR, run by TCRdb on the 5' RACE reads, gives a single entry per CDR3 protein. The repertoire includes tens of thousands of distinct CDR3 sequences, over 10% of them detected once, and less than 3.5% sits in the top ten. Source: whole blood, taken at baseline. These receptor sequences come from an adult who was a healthcare worker with PCR-confirmed SARS-CoV-2 infection or an uninfected control (not recorded which). CDR3s include the opening cysteine and the closing phenylalanine or tryptophan. Fields, in order: clone size, D gene, V gene, J gene, CDR3 length, CDR3 protein, CDR3 DNA. The D gene is left open where the match is weak. A clone size is listed for some rows: how often the clone was seen (once, few, many), or a class if it is expanded.

size: once
D: .
V: TRBV28
J: TRBJ1-6
length: 15
CDR3: CASSSNTGINSPLHF
DNA: TGTGCCAGCAGTTCCAATACAGGAATTAATTCACCCCTCCACTTT

size: many
D: .
V: TRBV5-1
J: TRBJ1-2
length: 10
CDR3: CASTSIGYTF
DNA: TGCGCCAGCACCAGTATTGGCTACACCTTC

size: many
D: .
V: TRBV6-5
J: TRBJ1-1
length: 11
CDR3: CASIGNTEAFF
DNA: TGTGCCAGCATCGGGAACACTGAAGCTTTCTTT

size: few
D: TRBD1
V: TRBV29-1
J: TRBJ2-7
length: 14
CDR3: CSVVSGQGKGEQYF
DNA: TGCAGCGTTGTATCCGGACAGGGGAAGGGCGAGCAGTACTTC

size: .
D: .
V: TRBV11-2
J: TRBJ2-3
length: 13
CDR3: CASSYTGSDTQYF
DNA: TGTGCCAGCAGCTACACAGGGTCAGATACGCAGTATTTT

size: few
D: .
V: TRBV2
J: TRBJ2-3
length: 12
CDR3: CASIPGRDTQYF
DNA: TGTGCCAGCATTCCGGGTCGGGATACGCAGTATTTT

size: many
D: TRBD2
V: TRBV28
J: TRBJ2-5
length: 17
CDR3: CASSLWTSGVTQETQYF
DNA: TGTGCCAGCAGTTTATGGACTAGCGGGGTGACCCAAGAGACCCAGTACTTC

size: .
D: .
V: TRBV29-1
J: TRBJ1-2
length: 12
CDR3: CSVEDTPYGYTF
DNA: TGCAGCGTTGAGGACACCCCTTATGGCTACACCTTC

size: many
D: TRBD1
V: TRBV10-1
J: TRBJ1-2
length: 15
CDR3: CASSDGTGANYGYTF
DNA: TGCGCCAGCAGTGATGGCACAGGGGCGAACTATGGCTACACCTTC

size: few
D: .
V: TRBV20-1
J: TRBJ2-4
length: 16
CDR3: CSARDPASAGKNIQYF
DNA: TGCAGTGCTAGAGATCCTGCTAGCGCGGGAAAAAACATTCAGTACTTC

size: .
D: .
V: TRBV5-1
J: TRBJ2-5
length: 13
CDR3: CASSLAGLSAQYF
DNA: TGCGCCAGCAGCTTAGCAGGCCTAAGTGCCCAGTACTTC

size: few
D: .
V: TRBV10-3
J: TRBJ2-5
length: 13
CDR3: CASSHGSEETQYF
DNA: TGTGCCTCATCTCACGGGTCCGAAGAGACCCAGTACTTC

size: many
D: .
V: TRBV4-1
J: TRBJ1-5
length: 16
CDR3: CASSQDPVQGLQPQHF
DNA: TGCGCCAGCAGCCAAGATCCGGTGCAGGGGCTACAGCCCCAGCATTTT

size: few
D: TRBD1
V: TRBV29-1
J: TRBJ2-3
length: 14
CDR3: CSVENRQGADTQYF
DNA: TGCAGCGTTGAAAACCGACAGGGAGCAGATACGCAGTATTTT

size: few
D: .
V: TRBV29-1
J: TRBJ1-4
length: 12
CDR3: CSVASANEKLFF
DNA: TGCAGCGTCGCCTCGGCTAATGAAAAACTGTTTTTT

size: .
D: .
V: TRBV20-1
J: TRBJ1-1
length: 12
CDR3: CSAAEGEAEAFF
DNA: TGCAGTGCCGCCGAGGGGGAGGCTGAAGCTTTCTTT

size: many
D: TRBD1
V: TRBV27
J: TRBJ2-7
length: 15
CDR3: CASSLKGAIDYEQYF
DNA: TGTGCCAGCAGTTTAAAGGGGGCGATCGACTACGAGCAGTACTTC

size: few
D: .
V: TRBV11-2
J: TRBJ2-7
length: 14
CDR3: CASSTPGRPFGMYF
DNA: TGTGCCAGCAGCACCCCAGGTCGGCCCTTCGGGATGTACTTC

size: many
D: .
V: TRBV21-1
J: TRBJ1-4
length: 14
CDR3: CASSKGQGGEKLFF
DNA: TGTGCCAGCAGCAAAGGACAGGGGGGTGAAAAACTGTTTTTT

size: .
D: TRBD2
V: TRBV4-3
J: TRBJ2-3
length: 16
CDR3: CASSQVSGAYTDTQYF
DNA: TGCGCCAGCAGCCAAGTTAGCGGGGCCTACACAGATACGCAGTATTTT

size: many
D: .
V: TRBV7-8
J: TRBJ1-5
length: 15
CDR3: CASSPGLRLNQPQHF
DNA: TGTGCCAGCAGCCCCGGGCTTCGCCTTAATCAGCCCCAGCATTTT

size: few
D: .
V: TRBV20-1
J: TRBJ2-1
length: 14
CDR3: CSARAPDNYNEQFF
DNA: TGCAGTGCTAGAGCTCCGGACAACTACAATGAGCAGTTCTTC

size: .
D: .
V: TRBV7-9
J: TRBJ2-3
length: 16
CDR3: CASSFGLAGLADTQYF
DNA: TGTGCCAGCAGCTTCGGACTCGCCGGCTTGGCAGATACGCAGTATTTT

size: few
D: .
V: TRBV29-1
J: TRBJ2-7
length: 13
CDR3: CSVETGDHYEQYF
DNA: TGCAGCGTTGAGACAGGCGACCACTACGAGCAGTACTTC

size: .
D: TRBD1
V: TRBV6-6
J: TRBJ1-2
length: 14
CDR3: CASSAGGTNYGYTF
DNA: TGTGCCAGCAGTGCAGGGGGCACTAACTATGGCTACACCTTC

size: .
D: .
V: TRBV7-8
J: TRBJ2-1
length: 15
CDR3: CASSLGGSPYNEQFF
DNA: TGTGCCAGCAGCTTAGGGGGGTCACCCTACAATGAGCAGTTCTTC

size: few
D: .
V: TRBV6-6
J: TRBJ1-4
length: 15
CDR3: CASSYSGGQEEKLFF
DNA: TGTGCCAGCAGTTACTCAGGCGGGCAAGAGGAAAAACTGTTTTTT

size: few
D: TRBD1
V: TRBV29-1
J: TRBJ2-5
length: 15
CDR3: CSVDRQGIREETQYF
DNA: TGCAGCGTTGACCGACAGGGGATTAGGGAAGAGACCCAGTACTTC

size: .
D: .
V: TRBV12-3/TRBV12-4
J: TRBJ1-2
length: 14
CDR3: CASTPGGPTYGYTF
DNA: TGTGCCAGCACTCCTGGGGGACCAACCTATGGCTACACCTTC